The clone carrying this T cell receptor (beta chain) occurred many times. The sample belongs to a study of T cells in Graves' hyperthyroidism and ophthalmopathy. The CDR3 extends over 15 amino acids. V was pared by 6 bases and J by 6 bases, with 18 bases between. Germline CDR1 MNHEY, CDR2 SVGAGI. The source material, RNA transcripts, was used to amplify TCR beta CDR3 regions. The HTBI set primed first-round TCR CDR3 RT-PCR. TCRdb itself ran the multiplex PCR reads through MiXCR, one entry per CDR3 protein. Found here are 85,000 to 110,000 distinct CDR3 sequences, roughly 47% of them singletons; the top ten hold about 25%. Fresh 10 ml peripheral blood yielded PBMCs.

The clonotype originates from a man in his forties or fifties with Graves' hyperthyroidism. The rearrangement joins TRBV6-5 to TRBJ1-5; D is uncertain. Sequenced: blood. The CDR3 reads CASSPGGDRVQPQHF. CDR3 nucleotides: TGTGCCAGCAGCCCGGGCGGGGATCGGGTTCAGCCCCAGCATTTT.